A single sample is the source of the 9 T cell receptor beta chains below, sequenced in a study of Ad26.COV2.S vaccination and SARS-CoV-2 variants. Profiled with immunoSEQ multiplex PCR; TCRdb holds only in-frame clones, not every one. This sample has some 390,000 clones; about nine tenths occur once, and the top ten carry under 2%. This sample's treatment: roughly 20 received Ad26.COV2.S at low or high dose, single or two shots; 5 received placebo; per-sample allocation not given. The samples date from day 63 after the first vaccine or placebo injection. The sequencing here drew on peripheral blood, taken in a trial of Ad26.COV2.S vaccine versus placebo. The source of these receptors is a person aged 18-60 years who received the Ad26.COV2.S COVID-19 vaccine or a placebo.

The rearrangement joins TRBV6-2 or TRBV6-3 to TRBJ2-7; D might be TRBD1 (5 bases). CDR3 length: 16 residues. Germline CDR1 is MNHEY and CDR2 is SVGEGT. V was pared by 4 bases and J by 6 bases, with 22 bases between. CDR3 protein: CASSLIGAGKEREQYF. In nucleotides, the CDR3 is TGTGCCAGCAGTTTAATAGGGGCAGGGAAGGAGCGCGAGCAGTACTTC.

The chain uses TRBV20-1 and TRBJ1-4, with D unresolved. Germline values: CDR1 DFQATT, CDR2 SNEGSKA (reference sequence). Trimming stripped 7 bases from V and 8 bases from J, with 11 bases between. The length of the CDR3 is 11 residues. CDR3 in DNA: TGCAGTGTCCTGAAGGGAGAAAAACTGTTTTTT. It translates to CSVLKGEKLFF.

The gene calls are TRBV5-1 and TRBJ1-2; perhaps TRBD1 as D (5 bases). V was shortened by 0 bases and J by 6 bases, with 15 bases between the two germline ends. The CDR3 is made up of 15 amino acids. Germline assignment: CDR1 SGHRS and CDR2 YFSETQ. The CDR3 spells CASSLGQLIGDGYTF. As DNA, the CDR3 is TGCGCCAGCAGCTTGGGACAGCTAATAGGGGATGGCTACACCTTC. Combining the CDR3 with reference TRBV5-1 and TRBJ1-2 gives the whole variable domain KAGVTQTPRYLIKTRGQQVTLSCSPISGHRSVSWYQQTPGQGLQFLFEYFSETQRNKGNFPGRFSGRQFSNSRSEMNVSTLELGDSALYLCASSLGQLIGDGYTFGSGTRLTVV.

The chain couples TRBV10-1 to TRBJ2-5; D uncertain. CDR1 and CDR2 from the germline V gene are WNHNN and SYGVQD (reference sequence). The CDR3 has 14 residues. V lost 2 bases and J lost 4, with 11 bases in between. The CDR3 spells CASSENPFAETQYF. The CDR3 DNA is TGCGCCAGCAGTGAGAACCCCTTCGCAGAGACCCAGTACTTC.

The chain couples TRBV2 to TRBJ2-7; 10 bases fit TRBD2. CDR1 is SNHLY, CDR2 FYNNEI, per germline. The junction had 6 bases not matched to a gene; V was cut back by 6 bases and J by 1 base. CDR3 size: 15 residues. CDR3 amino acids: CASSRASGGSYEQYF. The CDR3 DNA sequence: TGTGCCAGCAGCAGGGCTAGCGGGGGTTCCTACGAGCAGTACTTC. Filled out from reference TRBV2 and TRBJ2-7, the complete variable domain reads EPEVTQTPSHQVTQMGQEVILRCVPISNHLYFYWYRQILGQKVEFLVSFYNNEISEKSEIFDDQFSVERPDGSNFTLKIRSTKLEDSAMYFCASSRASGGSYEQYFGPGTRLTVT.

The CDR3 is CASSFGGLNTEAFF. The CDR3 coding sequence is TGTGCCAGCAGCTTCGGGGGCCTGAACACTGAAGCTTTCTTT. V gene TRBV7-9 combines with J gene TRBJ1-1; tentative D call: TRBD1 (6 bases). The CDR3 extends over 14 amino acids. CDR1 is SEHNR, CDR2 FQNEAQ, per germline (reference sequence). V was cut by 3 bases and J by 0 bases, with 8 bases left in between.

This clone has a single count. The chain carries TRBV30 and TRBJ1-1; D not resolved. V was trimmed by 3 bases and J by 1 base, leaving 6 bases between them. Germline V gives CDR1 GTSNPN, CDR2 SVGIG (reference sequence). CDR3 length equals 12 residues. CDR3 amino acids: CAWRAGNTEAFF. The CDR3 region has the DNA TGTGCCTGGAGAGCGGGGAACACTGAAGCTTTCTTT.

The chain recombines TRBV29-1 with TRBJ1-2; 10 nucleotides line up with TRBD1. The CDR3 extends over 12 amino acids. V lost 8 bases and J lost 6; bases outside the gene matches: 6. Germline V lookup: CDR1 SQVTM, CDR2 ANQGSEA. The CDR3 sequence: CSYRDRGDGYTF. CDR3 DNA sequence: TGCAGCTACCGGGACAGGGGTGATGGCTACACCTTC.

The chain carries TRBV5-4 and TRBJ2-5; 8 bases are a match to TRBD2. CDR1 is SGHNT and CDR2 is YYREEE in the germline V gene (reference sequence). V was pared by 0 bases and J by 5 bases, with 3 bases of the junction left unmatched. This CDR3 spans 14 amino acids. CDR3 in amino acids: CASSLAGGKETQYF. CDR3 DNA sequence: TGTGCCAGCAGCTTGGCGGGGGGGAAGGAGACCCAGTACTTC.